This TCR beta chain was identified in a study of graft-versus-host responses after intestinal transplantation. Assay used: immunoSEQ multiplex PCR; TCRdb lists only in-frame clones, some missing. The data hold approximately 14,000 clones, with approximately 36% observed a single time. Responders labeled with CFSE (approximately 200,000) were plated with approximately 200,000 irradiated, violet-dye-labeled stimulators. Proliferating responders of the CD3+CD4+ and CD3+CD8+ phenotypes with low CFSE were sorted after the reaction. General study results and limits: Analysis identified GvH clones in recipient marrow, with some appearing first in ileum or blood.

This clone was seen only a few times. Trimming pared 0 bases from V and 10 bases from J, leaving 24 bases between. CDR3 length equals 17 residues. CDR1 and CDR2 (germline): SGHDN, FVKESK. This clonotype was sampled from a human patient who received an intestinal transplant. V is TRBV14 and J is TRBJ1-1; D unclear. The input for sequencing was alloreactive CD8+ T cells from a mixed lymphocyte reaction culture, taken before intestinal transplant. Subset specified: CFSE-low proliferating T cells sorted from roughly 6-day pre-transplant mixed lymphocyte reaction (GvH or HvG direction). CDR3 protein: CASSQDPLQFFLGGAFF. In nucleotides, the CDR3 is TGTGCCAGCAGCCAAGATCCGCTTCAGTTTTTCCTCGGAGGAGCTTTCTTT.